Included here is one TCR beta chain sequence, with context. This entry is derived from a study of blood T cell repertoires in COVID-19. The repertoire was sequenced with immunoSEQ multiplex PCR; TCRdb's copy has only in-frame clones and lacks some. The table lists around 300,000 clones, about four fifths of them singletons. The CDR3 totals 15 residues. In germline, CDR1 is ENHRY, CDR2 SYGVKD. Deletions cut 3 bases from V and 3 bases from J, with 11 bases between. This receptor was identified in a woman aged 50 to 60 who had recovered from COVID-19. This chain connects TRBV10-3 to TRBJ1-4; D gene uncertain. The sample consisted of peripheral blood. CDR3 in amino acids: CAISDSGGANEKLFF. DNA of the CDR3: TGTGCCATCAGTGACTCGGGAGGAGCTAATGAAAAACTGTTTTTT.